A single sample gave rise to the 28 T cell receptor beta chains below, sequenced in a study of naive and memory T cell subsets. General study results and limits: A few larger clonotypes appeared in naive repertoires, especially CD8, possibly memory cells re-expressing CD45RA.

These receptors have no known antigen. Both TRBC1 and TRBC2 were covered by a beta constant-region primer of two equimolar oligonucleotides. Ligated cDNA was amplified by four rounds of PCR with nested alpha and beta constant-region primers and SP2. MiXCR, run by TCRdb on the UMI-ligation and nested PCR reads, gives a single entry per CDR3 protein. This repertoire shows approximately 150,000 distinct CDR3 sequences, 20% to 25% found once; its top ten account for 0.11%. Sequencing used naive CD4+ T cells from blood. Receptors were obtained from a human donor in good health.

This clonotype has just a few counts. CDR3 bases: TGTGCCAGCAGCCACCCTAACCTAGGGGTTGTTAGTTGGCCGGGCTACGAGCAGTACTTC. Its translation: CASSHPNLGVVSWPGYEQYF. This chain joins TRBV7-2 and TRBJ2-7; TRBD1 is a possible D gene (5 bases). The CDR3 loop spans 20 amino acids. The V gene lost 5 bases and the J gene lost 3 bases, with 32 bases spanning the gap. CDR1 is SGHTA and CDR2 is FQGNSA in the germline V gene.

V gene TRBV6-5 combines with J gene TRBJ1-1; maybe TRBD1 (5 bases). Germline V gene data show CDR1 as MNHEY and CDR2 as SVGAGI. Trimming took off 10 bases at V and 5 bases at J, with 17 bases between the two ends. The CDR3 loop spans 13 amino acids. CDR3 in DNA: TGTGCCACCATGGGGAGGGGTTGGACTGAAGCTTTCTTT. Its protein is CATMGRGWTEAFF.

V gene TRBV2 combines with J gene TRBJ2-7, with 7 bases aligning to TRBD2. This CDR3 spans 12 amino acids. CDR1 is SNHLY, CDR2 FYNNEI, per germline. V gave up 6 bases and J gave up 3 bases; unmatched junction bases: 2. The CDR3 sequence is CASRGGVYEQYF. CDR3 coding DNA: TGTGCCAGCAGGGGAGGGGTCTACGAGCAGTACTTC.

This clonotype was seen ten or more times. The chain combines TRBV20-1 with TRBJ2-5; D not resolved. The ends were cut back, 3 bases at V and 1 base at J, with 9 bases in the middle. Germline assignment: CDR1 DFQATT and CDR2 SNEGSKA (reference sequence). The CDR3 contains 13 residues. The CDR3 region is CSASRGFQETQYF. Written as DNA, the CDR3 is TGCAGTGCTAGTCGTGGCTTCCAAGAGACCCAGTACTTC.

V usage is TRBV11-2 and J usage is TRBJ2-7, with TRBD2 as a possible D gene (6 bases). The CDR3 is 12 amino acids. Per the germline V gene, CDR1 is SGHAT and CDR2 is FQNNGV. V lost 8 bases to trimming and J lost 3 bases, with 11 bases between them. CDR3 in DNA: TGTGCCAGCGGTCGGGGGTACTACGAGCAGTACTTC. Its protein is CASGRGYYEQYF.

This clonotype showed up just a few times. V usage is TRBV28 and J usage is TRBJ2-4, with no clear D. The V gene lost 3 bases and the J gene lost 0 bases, with 12 bases spanning the gap. This CDR3 contains 16 residues. CDR1 MDHEN and CDR2 SYDVKM come from the germline V gene. The CDR3 is CASSFTAELAKNIQYF. The CDR3 DNA sequence: TGTGCCAGCAGTTTTACGGCTGAGCTAGCCAAAAACATTCAGTACTTC.

The chain joins TRBV6-2 or TRBV6-3 to TRBJ2-1; 7 nucleotides align to TRBD2. Germline V gene lookup returns CDR1 MNHEY and CDR2 SVGEGT. The CDR3 runs 14 residues. J lost 6 bases, V lost 8 bases, and 10 bases had no gene match. CDR3 protein: CASAVAGLGNEQFF. CDR3 nucleotides: TGTGCCAGCGCCGTAGCGGGCCTCGGCAATGAGCAGTTCTTC.

The table lists this clonotype with a few counts. J is TRBJ2-7 and V is TRBV29-1; possibly TRBD1 or TRBD2 for D (5 bases each). Germline V gene sequence: CDR1 SQVTM, CDR2 ANQGSEA. Trimming removed 6 bases from V and 0 bases from J, with 15 bases in between. This CDR3 has 14 residues. Written as DNA, the CDR3 is TGCAGCGTAGTCGGGACGGACGTCTCCTACGAGCAGTACTTC. Amino acids: CSVVGTDVSYEQYF.

The table lists this clonotype with a few counts. The rearrangement links TRBV18 to TRBJ2-7; 7 nucleotides line up with TRBD1. The CDR3 loop spans 14 amino acids. Germline CDR1 reads KGHSH; CDR2 reads LQKENI. Trimming at V came to 5 bases and at J to 2 bases, leaving 6 bases not matched to a gene. The CDR3 loop reads CASSRQGPPYEQYF. As DNA, the CDR3 is TGTGCCAGCTCAAGACAGGGACCCCCCTACGAGCAGTACTTC. Drawing the rest from reference TRBV18 and TRBJ2-7, the complete variable domain is NAGVMQNPRHLVRRRGQEARLRCSPMKGHSHVYWYRQLPEEGLKFMVYLQKENIIDESGMPKERFSAEFPKEGPSILRIQQVVRGDSAAYFCASSRQGPPYEQYFGPGTRLTVT.

The chain has TRBV27 and TRBJ2-3; weak D call: TRBD2 (5 bases). The germline V gene has CDR1 MNHEY and CDR2 SMNVEV (reference sequence). The CDR3 contains 14 residues. Trimming stripped 7 bases from V and 4 bases from J, with 15 bases between. The DNA of the CDR3 is TGTGCCAGCATACCACTAGGGTGGCCAGATACGCAGTATTTT. Translating gives CASIPLGWPDTQYF.

The table lists this clonotype with many counts. The chain carries TRBV3-1 and TRBJ2-3, with 11 bases matching TRBD2. Germline assignment: CDR1 LGHDT and CDR2 YNNKEL (reference sequence). This CDR3 spans 19 amino acids. V was pared by 0 bases and J by 1 base, with 9 bases of the junction left unmatched. Written as DNA, the CDR3 is TGTGCCAGCAGCCAAGATGTACTAGCGGGAGTCCCGGGCACAGATACGCAGTATTTT. It yields the protein CASSQDVLAGVPGTDTQYF.

This clonotype turned up a few times. The chain has TRBV28 and TRBJ2-7; maybe TRBD2 (6 bases). Trimming removed 2 bases from V and 3 bases from J, with 8 bases in between. Germline V gene data show CDR1 as MDHEN and CDR2 as SYDVKM. The CDR3 totals 13 residues. The CDR3: CASSLPGDYEQYF. The DNA for the CDR3 is TGTGCCAGCAGTTTACCGGGGGACTACGAGCAGTACTTC.

This clonotype has just a few counts. CDR3 bases: TGTGCCAGCAGCTTGGGAGTCAAGAGGGATTCACCCCTCCACTTT. Translating gives CASSLGVKRDSPLHF. V is TRBV5-5 and J is TRBJ1-6; no definite D call. CDR3 length equals 15 residues. Germline loops: CDR1 SGHKS, CDR2 YYEKEE (reference sequence). Trimming pared 0 bases from V and 8 bases from J, leaving 12 bases between.

This clonotype has just a few counts. The chain couples TRBV12-5 to TRBJ2-1, with D unresolved. The CDR3 length is 17 residues. V lost 1 base to trimming and J lost 0 bases, with 13 bases between them. Per germline, CDR1 LGHNT and CDR2 FRNRAP. As DNA, the CDR3 is TGTGCTAGTGGTTTGGACCGTGGAACGAGCTCCTACAATGAGCAGTTCTTC. Residues: CASGLDRGTSSYNEQFF.

The rearrangement joins TRBV7-2 to TRBJ2-7, with D uncertain. Germline assignment: CDR1 SGHTA and CDR2 FQGNSA. Trimming stripped 1 base from V and 0 bases from J, with 13 bases between. CDR3 length: 16 residues. The CDR3 sequence: CASSLDSSAPSYEQYF. The CDR3 nucleotides read TGTGCCAGCAGCTTAGATAGCAGCGCCCCCTCCTACGAGCAGTACTTC.

This chain joins TRBV5-1 and TRBJ2-4; TRBD2 matches 9 bases. The ends lost 7 bases at V and 7 bases at J; junction bases unmatched: 15. Germline V lookup: CDR1 SGHRS, CDR2 YFSETQ. The length of the CDR3 is 16 residues. The CDR3 region has the DNA TGCGCCAGCTCAGCCCCCGGTACTAGCGGGCGGAACATTCAGTACTTC. It encodes CASSAPGTSGRNIQYF.

The sample holds many counts of this clonotype. The V and J genes are TRBV28 and TRBJ2-1; 8 bases fit TRBD2. J lost 4 bases, V lost 5 bases, and 4 bases had no gene match. The CDR3 has 14 residues. Germline loops: CDR1 MDHEN, CDR2 SYDVKM. DNA for the CDR3: TGTGCCAGCAGTCAAGCGGGGGCATACAATGAGCAGTTCTTC. Encoded protein: CASSQAGAYNEQFF.

This clonotype was observed once. V is TRBV5-4 and J is TRBJ2-3, with D possibly being TRBD1 (6 bases). Trimming shortened V by 0 bases and J by 4 bases, and 15 bases separated the two germline ends. The CDR3 totals 16 residues. CDR1 SGHNT and CDR2 YYREEE come from the germline V gene (reference sequence). CDR3 DNA sequence: TGTGCCAGCAGCTTGGGGACAGCCATCAGGGCAGATACGCAGTATTTT. Its translation is CASSLGTAIRADTQYF.

The rearrangement joins TRBV3-1 to TRBJ2-5; D remains ambiguous. V was cut by 1 base and J by 5 bases, with 14 bases left in between. The length of the CDR3 is 15 residues. Germline V gene sequence: CDR1 LGHDT, CDR2 YNNKEL (reference sequence). For the CDR3, the DNA is TGTGCCAGCAGCCAAGTCGGTCGACGCAGGGAGACCCAGTACTTC. Amino acids: CASSQVGRRRETQYF.

This clonotype came up many times. V and J are TRBV2 and TRBJ2-3; 10 bases are a match to TRBD2. Trimming removed 4 bases from V and 0 bases from J; junction bases left unmatched: 4. This CDR3 has 16 amino acids. The V gene's germline CDR1 is SNHLY and CDR2 FYNNEI. The CDR3 protein is CASSATLAGSTDTQYF. CDR3 nucleotides: TGTGCCAGCAGTGCTACACTAGCGGGGAGCACAGATACGCAGTATTTT.

The chain carries TRBV4-1 and TRBJ2-3; 11 nucleotides line up with TRBD1. In germline, CDR1 is MGHRA, CDR2 YSYEKL. The J segment lost 2 bases and the V segment lost 0 bases, leaving 4 bases of the junction unmatched. This CDR3 spans 17 amino acids. The CDR3 sequence is CASSQEGTGGHTDTQYF. CDR3 coding DNA: TGCGCCAGCAGCCAAGAGGGGACAGGGGGTCACACAGATACGCAGTATTTT.

This clonotype was counted between two and nine times. The V and J genes are TRBV5-1 and TRBJ1-1, with TRBD1 matching 9 bases. V lost 3 bases to trimming and J lost 0 bases; unmatched junction nucleotides: 18. CDR1 and CDR2 (germline): SGHRS, YFSETQ. This CDR3 is built from 20 residues. CDR3 sequence (DNA): TGCGCCAGCAGCTCGCCTAAGACACAGGGGGCGCCCAGGATGAACACTGAAGCTTTCTTT. It encodes CASSSPKTQGAPRMNTEAFF.

The chain recombines TRBV7-2 with TRBJ2-1, with TRBD1 as a possible D gene (5 bases). Germline V gene data show CDR1 as SGHTA and CDR2 as FQGNSA. The CDR3 covers 15 residues. Trimming removed 6 bases from V and 0 bases from J, with 12 bases in between. In DNA, the CDR3 is TGTGCCAGCAGTTTGACAGCCAGCTCCTACAATGAGCAGTTCTTC. Translating gives CASSLTASSYNEQFF.

This chain uses TRBV20-1 with TRBJ2-7, with TRBD1 as a possible D gene (5 bases). V lost 6 bases and J 5 bases, leaving 17 bases between the germline ends. CDR1 and CDR2 from the germline V gene are DFQATT and SNEGSKA (reference sequence). The CDR3 extends over 13 amino acids. Here the CDR3 reads CSANRRVPNEQYF. The CDR3 region has the DNA TGCAGTGCCAACCGCAGGGTACCCAACGAGCAGTACTTC.

This clonotype was counted a few times. This chain joins TRBV28 and TRBJ2-7; D gene ambiguous. In germline, CDR1 is MDHEN, CDR2 SYDVKM. The CDR3 length is 12 residues. V shed 2 bases and J shed 4 bases, with 6 bases lying between them. CDR3 residues: CASSLVKYEQYF. The DNA for the CDR3 is TGTGCCAGCAGTTTAGTAAAGTACGAGCAGTACTTC. Together with reference TRBV28 and TRBJ2-7, the CDR3 gives the full variable domain: DVKVTQSSRYLVKRTGEKVFLECVQDMDHENMFWYRQDPGLGLRLIYFSYDVKMKEKGDIPEGYSVSREKKERFSLILESASTNQTSMYLCASSLVKYEQYFGPGTRLTVT.

The chain uses TRBV14 and TRBJ2-5; D is unresolved. This CDR3 has 12 residues. Trimming stripped 1 base from V and 5 bases from J, with 5 bases between. CDR1 and CDR2 (germline): SGHDN, FVKESK. Here the CDR3 DNA reads TGTGCCAGCAGCCAAGTCTGGGAGACCCAGTACTTC. Translation: CASSQVWETQYF.

This clonotype was picked up a small number of times. This sequence joins TRBV4-1 and TRBJ2-7; D is undetermined. Germline values: CDR1 MGHRA, CDR2 YSYEKL. Trimming pared 1 base from V and 4 bases from J, leaving 11 bases between. This CDR3 has 14 residues. The CDR3 DNA reads as TGCGCCAGCAGCCAAGTTCTGGCGGATTACGAGCAGTACTTC. Amino acids: CASSQVLADYEQYF.

The chain is built from TRBV20-1 and TRBJ1-4; TRBD1 matches 8 bases. The germline gives CDR1 DFQATT, CDR2 SNEGSKA (reference sequence). The CDR3 contains 14 residues. J gave up 8 bases and V 4 bases, and 9 bases lay outside the gene matches. This CDR3 is CSANPGGGLEKLFF. CDR3 coding DNA: TGCAGTGCTAACCCAGGGGGCGGTTTAGAAAAACTGTTTTTT.